This entry concerns a single T cell receptor (beta chain). This entry is derived from a study of blood T cell repertoires in COVID-19. In the study overall: Researchers got acute and convalescent COVID-19 samples from the United States, Italy and Spain.

In the original workflow: By means of reference gene primer amplification, nucleated cell counts were estimated. The table came from immunoSEQ multiplex PCR; TCRdb's copy has only in-frame clones and leaves some out. V, J and clone size were drawn from that table, and D and trimming were deduced from the DNA. Among more than 200,000 clones listed, about nine tenths were seen once. Sequencing input: PBMCs or T cells enriched from blood (not recorded which). The receptor was isolated from a woman younger than 35 who had recovered from COVID-19.

For the CDR3, the DNA is TGTGCCAGCTCTAGGGGAGTGGGGACTGGTCAGCCCCAGCATTTT. Protein: CASSRGVGTGQPQHF. V gene TRBV18 combines with J gene TRBJ1-5, with TRBD1 as a possible D gene (5 bases). V dropped 6 bases and J dropped 6 bases, with 18 bases sitting between them. Looked up from germline, CDR1 is KGHSH and CDR2 is LQKENI. The CDR3 consists of 15 residues.